The 20 T cell receptor beta chains below were found in one sample sequenced in a study of CXCR3-negative and CXCR3-positive naive CD8 T cells. These receptors have no known antigen. Findings and limits, study-wide: TRB CDR3 hydrophobicity was greater in CXCR3-positive naive cells than in CXCR3-negative naive cells.

The libraries of TRB cDNA were constructed through 5' RACE using UMI labels. TCRdb reprocessed the 5' RACE reads; each CDR3 protein has one entry and no DNA is given. This table lists under 7,000 distinct CDR3 sequences. Specimen: naive CXCR3+ CD8+ T cells from blood. Subset noted: CD45RO-CCR7+CD27+CD95- naive CD8+ T cells expressing CXCR3 (TNR3+). The source is a human donor in good health. Some clones in this sample may be carry-over from other donors' samples.

CDR3 sequence reads: CASKSGRATSTDTQYF. The chain has TRBV2 and TRBJ2-3; TCRdb gives TRBD2 as the D gene, but with no DNA this cannot be confirmed. Germline loops: CDR1 SNHLY, CDR2 FYNNEI. This CDR3 contains 16 residues.

The rearrangement links TRBV21-1 to TRBJ1-1. TRBV21-1 counts as a pseudogene. The CDR3 consists of 15 residues. The CDR3 here is CASSPRTAMNTEAFF.

The chain joins TRBV4-1 to TRBJ2-2; TCRdb designates TRBD2, a call that cannot be tested without DNA. This CDR3 has 16 amino acids. From germline, CDR1 is MGHRA and CDR2 YSYEKL. This CDR3 reads CASSQGAGGPAGELFF.

By frequency, this clonotype registers medium-sized. The chain carries TRBV2 and TRBJ2-5; no DNA is available, so the TRBD1 call from TCRdb remains unchecked. The CDR3 length is 13 residues. The V gene's germline CDR1 is SNHLY and CDR2 FYNNEI. This CDR3 is CASIGQQKETQYF.

In terms of frequency, this clonotype is medium-sized. The CDR3 region is CSVEDEGQEGFYEQYF. This sequence joins TRBV29-1 and TRBJ2-7; TCRdb gives TRBD1 as the D gene, but with no DNA this cannot be confirmed. Germline V lookup: CDR1 SQVTM, CDR2 ANQGSEA. The CDR3 covers 16 residues.

This rearrangement joins TRBV28 to TRBJ1-6. CDR1 is MDHEN, CDR2 SYDVKM, per germline. There are 11 residues in the CDR3. The CDR3 region is CASTTKVPLHF.

The genes are TRBV11-1 and TRBJ2-7; absent DNA, TCRdb's TRBD1 call cannot be checked. CDR3 size: 16 residues. Germline assignment: CDR1 SGHAT and CDR2 FQDESV (reference sequence). The CDR3 protein is CASSLPTGRLAYEQYF.

The V call is TRBV28, the J call TRBJ1-2. Germline V gene data show CDR1 as MDHEN and CDR2 as SYDVKM. The CDR3 runs 13 residues. Here the CDR3 reads CASSLLPSAGYTF.

By frequency, this clonotype is medium-sized (0.01 to 0.1%). The V and J genes are TRBV29-1 and TRBJ1-3. Germline CDR1 and CDR2: SQVTM and ANQGSEA. The CDR3 spans 12 residues. The CDR3 loop reads CSAEGSGNTIYF.

V usage is TRBV14 and J usage is TRBJ1-4; as DNA is missing, the TRBD1 call by TCRdb cannot be tested. Per the germline V gene, CDR1 is SGHDN and CDR2 is FVKESK. The CDR3 runs 16 residues. CDR3 sequence: CASSPDRGQRGERLFF.

By frequency, this clonotype is medium-sized (0.01 to 0.1%). CDR3: CATSRDMTGGSETQYF. This chain uses TRBV15 with TRBJ2-5; TCRdb's D call of TRBD1 is untestable without DNA. CDR3 length equals 16 residues. Germline assignment: CDR1 LNHNV and CDR2 YYDKDF (reference sequence).

This chain connects TRBV5-1 to TRBJ2-1; TCRdb lists TRBD2, though no DNA is available to test this call. CDR1 is SGHRS and CDR2 is YFSETQ in the germline V gene. There are 15 residues in the CDR3. CDR3: CASSSGTSDYNEQFF.

This chain uses TRBV20-1 with TRBJ2-3; TCRdb names TRBD1, which stays unverified in the absence of DNA. The CDR3 is 16 amino acids. The germline V gene has CDR1 DFQATT and CDR2 SNEGSKA (reference sequence). CDR3 protein: CSARAPARDWADTQYF.

This clonotype is deemed medium-sized by its frequency. The chain couples TRBV5-1 to TRBJ2-1; TCRdb returns TRBD1, unconfirmable since there is no DNA. The CDR3 spans 14 residues. CDR1 is SGHRS, CDR2 YFSETQ, per germline. Here the CDR3 reads CASSSRDGYNEQFF.

This clonotype shows up as medium-sized (0.01 to 0.1%) by frequency. This chain joins TRBV5-1 and TRBJ1-6. The CDR3 contains 15 residues. CDR1 SGHRS and CDR2 YFSETQ come from the germline V gene. CDR3: CASSSSSGYNSPLHF.

This chain joins TRBV11-2 and TRBJ2-5; TCRdb lists TRBD1, though no DNA is available to test this call. Germline V gives CDR1 SGHAT, CDR2 FQNNGV. The CDR3 runs to 15 residues. This CDR3 is CASSLSGGALETQYF.

This sequence joins TRBV10-3 and TRBJ1-2; the TCRdb D gene call, TRBD1, has no DNA to confirm it. From germline, CDR1 is ENHRY and CDR2 SYGVKD. This CDR3 comprises 14 residues. CDR3 amino acids: CATAGDTWFYGYTF.

The chain has TRBV5-1 and TRBJ2-7; checking the TCRdb D call of TRBD1 is not possible without DNA. The CDR3 totals 14 residues. Germline V lookup: CDR1 SGHRS, CDR2 YFSETQ. The CDR3 protein is CASSRTGGTYEQYF.

This clonotype is classed as medium-sized by frequency. V is TRBV9 and J is TRBJ1-1. The CDR3 sequence is 15 residues long. Looked up from germline, CDR1 is SGDLS and CDR2 is YYNGEE. Here the CDR3 reads CASSVQWQENTEAFF.

V is TRBV28 and J is TRBJ2-3. The CDR3 extends over 11 amino acids. Germline assignment: CDR1 MDHEN and CDR2 SYDVKM. This chain's CDR3 is CASSLNGLQYF.